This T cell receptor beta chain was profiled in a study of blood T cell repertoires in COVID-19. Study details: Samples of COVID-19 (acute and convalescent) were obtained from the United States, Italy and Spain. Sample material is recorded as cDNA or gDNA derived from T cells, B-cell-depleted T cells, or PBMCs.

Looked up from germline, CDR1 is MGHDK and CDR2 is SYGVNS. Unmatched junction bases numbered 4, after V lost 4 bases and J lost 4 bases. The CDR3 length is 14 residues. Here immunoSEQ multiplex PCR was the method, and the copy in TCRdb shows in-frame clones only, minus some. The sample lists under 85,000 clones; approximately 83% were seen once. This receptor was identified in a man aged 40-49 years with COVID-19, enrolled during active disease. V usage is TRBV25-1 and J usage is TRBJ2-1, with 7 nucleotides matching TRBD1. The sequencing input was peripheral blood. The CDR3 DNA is TGTGCCAGCAGTGTCCCGGGACAGTACAATGAGCAGTTCTTC. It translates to CASSVPGQYNEQFF. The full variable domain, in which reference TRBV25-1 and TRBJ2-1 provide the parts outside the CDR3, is EADIYQTPRYLVIGTGKKITLECSQTMGHDKMYWYQQDPGMELHLIHYSYGVNSTEKGDLSSESTVSRIRTEHFPLTLESARPSHTSQYLCASSVPGQYNEQFFGPGTRLTVL.